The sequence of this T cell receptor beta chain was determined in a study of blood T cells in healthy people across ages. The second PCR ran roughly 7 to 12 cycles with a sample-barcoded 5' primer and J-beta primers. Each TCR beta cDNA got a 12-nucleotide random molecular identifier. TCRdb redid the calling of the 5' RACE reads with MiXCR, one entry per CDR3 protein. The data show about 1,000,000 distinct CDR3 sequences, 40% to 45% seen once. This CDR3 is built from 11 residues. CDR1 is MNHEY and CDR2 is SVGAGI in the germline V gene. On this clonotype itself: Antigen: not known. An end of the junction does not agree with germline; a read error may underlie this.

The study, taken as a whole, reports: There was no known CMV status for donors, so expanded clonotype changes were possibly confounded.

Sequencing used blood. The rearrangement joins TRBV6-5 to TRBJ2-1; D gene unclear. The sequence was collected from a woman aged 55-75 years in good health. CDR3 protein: CASTLSNEQFF. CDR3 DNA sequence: TGTGCGAGCACCCTATCCAATGAGCAGTTCTTC.